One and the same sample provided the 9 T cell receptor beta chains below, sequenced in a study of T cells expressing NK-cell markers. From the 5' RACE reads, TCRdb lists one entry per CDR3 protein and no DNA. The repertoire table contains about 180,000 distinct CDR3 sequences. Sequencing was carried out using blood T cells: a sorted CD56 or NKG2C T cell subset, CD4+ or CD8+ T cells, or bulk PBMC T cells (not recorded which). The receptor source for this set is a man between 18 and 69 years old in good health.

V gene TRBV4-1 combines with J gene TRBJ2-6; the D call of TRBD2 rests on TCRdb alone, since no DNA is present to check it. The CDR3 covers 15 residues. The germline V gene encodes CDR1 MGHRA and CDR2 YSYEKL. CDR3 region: CASSQPAAGANVLTF.

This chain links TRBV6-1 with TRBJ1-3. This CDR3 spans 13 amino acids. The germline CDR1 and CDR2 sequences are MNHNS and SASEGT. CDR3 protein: CASSTNSGNTIYF.

This CDR3 reads CATSPAGAGGSDTQYF. The chain is built from TRBV4-2 and TRBJ2-3; TCRdb calls TRBD1, which cannot be checked without DNA. The CDR3 totals 16 residues. Germline V lookup: CDR1 LGHNA, CDR2 YNFKEQ.

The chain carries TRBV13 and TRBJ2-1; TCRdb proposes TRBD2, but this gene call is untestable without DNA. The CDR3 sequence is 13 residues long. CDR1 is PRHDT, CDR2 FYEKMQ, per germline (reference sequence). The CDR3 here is CASSLARDNEQFF.

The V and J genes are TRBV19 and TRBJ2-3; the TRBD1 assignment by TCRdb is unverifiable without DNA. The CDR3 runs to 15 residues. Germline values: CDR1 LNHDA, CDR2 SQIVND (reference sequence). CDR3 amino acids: CASSILGQRADTQYF.

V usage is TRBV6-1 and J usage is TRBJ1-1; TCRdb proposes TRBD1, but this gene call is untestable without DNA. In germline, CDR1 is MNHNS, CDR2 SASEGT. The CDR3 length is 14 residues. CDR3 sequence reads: CASRPPGQPLEAFF.

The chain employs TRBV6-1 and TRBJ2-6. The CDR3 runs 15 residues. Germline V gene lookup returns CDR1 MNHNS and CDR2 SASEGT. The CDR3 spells CASSEKSSGANVLTF.

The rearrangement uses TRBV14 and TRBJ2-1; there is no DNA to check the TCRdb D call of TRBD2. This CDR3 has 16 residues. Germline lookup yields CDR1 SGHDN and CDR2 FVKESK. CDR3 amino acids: CASSQGRDSGYNEQFF.

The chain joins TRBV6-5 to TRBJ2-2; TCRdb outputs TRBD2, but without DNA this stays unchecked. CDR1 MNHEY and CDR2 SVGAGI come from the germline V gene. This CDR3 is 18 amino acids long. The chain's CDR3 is CASSFGRRGGKNTGELFF.